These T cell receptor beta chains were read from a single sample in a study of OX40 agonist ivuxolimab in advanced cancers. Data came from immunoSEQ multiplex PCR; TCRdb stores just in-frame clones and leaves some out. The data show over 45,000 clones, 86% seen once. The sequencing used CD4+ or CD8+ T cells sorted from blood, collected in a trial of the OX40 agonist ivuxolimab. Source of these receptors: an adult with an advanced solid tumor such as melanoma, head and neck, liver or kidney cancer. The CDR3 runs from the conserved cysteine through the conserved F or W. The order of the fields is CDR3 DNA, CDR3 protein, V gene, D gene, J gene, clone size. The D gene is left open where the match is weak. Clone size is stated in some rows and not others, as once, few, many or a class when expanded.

CDR3nt: TGTGCTAGTGGCGCCGGGGGGCTGGAGACCCAGTACTTC
CDR3aa: CASGAGGLETQYF
v_gene: TRBV12-5
d_gene: NA
j_gene: TRBJ2-5
abundance: few

CDR3nt: TGTGCCAGCAGTTACTCGATCAGGGGGCGCTACGAGCAGTACTTC
CDR3aa: CASSYSIRGRYEQYF
v_gene: TRBV6-5
d_gene: TRBD1
j_gene: TRBJ2-7
abundance: NA

CDR3nt: TGTGCCAGCTCAAACGAGGGGTCCGGCTATGGCTACACCTTC
CDR3aa: CASSNEGSGYGYTF
v_gene: TRBV18
d_gene: NA
j_gene: TRBJ1-2
abundance: NA

CDR3nt: TGTGCCAGTAGTATAGATGCGGGGGTTTCTTATGAAAAACTGTTTTTT
CDR3aa: CASSIDAGVSYEKLFF
v_gene: TRBV19
d_gene: NA
j_gene: TRBJ1-4
abundance: NA

CDR3nt: TGTGCCAGCAGCCTTCTAGCGGGGGGGCTAGGCAATGAGCAGTTCTTC
CDR3aa: CASSLLAGGLGNEQFF
v_gene: TRBV11-2
d_gene: TRBD2
j_gene: TRBJ2-1
abundance: NA

CDR3nt: TGTGCCAGCAGGCCCAGCCGTGGAAGTAGAGCCCAGTACTTC
CDR3aa: CASRPSRGSRAQYF
v_gene: TRBV25-1
d_gene: NA
j_gene: TRBJ2-5
abundance: once

CDR3nt: TGTGCCAGCAGCCGGGACAGTCAAGAGACCCAGTACTTC
CDR3aa: CASSRDSQETQYF
v_gene: TRBV11-3
d_gene: TRBD1
j_gene: TRBJ2-5
abundance: NA

CDR3nt: TGTGCCAGTCAGGGGGCGCGATACAATGAGCAGTTCTTC
CDR3aa: CASQGARYNEQFF
v_gene: TRBV11-2
d_gene: TRBD1
j_gene: TRBJ2-1
abundance: NA

CDR3nt: TGTGCCAGCAGCCCAGGACAGGTAACGACCCTGAACACTGAAGCTTTCTTT
CDR3aa: CASSPGQVTTLNTEAFF
v_gene: TRBV7-9
d_gene: TRBD1
j_gene: TRBJ1-1
abundance: NA

CDR3nt: TGTGCCAGCTCACCGCGACTAGCGGGGGACAATGAGCAGTTCTTC
CDR3aa: CASSPRLAGDNEQFF
v_gene: TRBV18
d_gene: TRBD2
j_gene: TRBJ2-1
abundance: NA

CDR3nt: TGTGCCAGCAGCGCATCCGGTCGAACGGGTGAAAAACTGTTTTTT
CDR3aa: CASSASGRTGEKLFF
v_gene: TRBV7-9
d_gene: NA
j_gene: TRBJ1-4
abundance: NA

CDR3nt: TGTGCCTGGAGTGTAGGAGGACAGATCTATGGCTACACCTTC
CDR3aa: CAWSVGGQIYGYTF
v_gene: TRBV30
d_gene: NA
j_gene: TRBJ1-2
abundance: NA

CDR3nt: TGTGCCAGCAGCTGGCCCGGACTAGCGGGCCTCAGCACAGATACGCAGTATTTT
CDR3aa: CASSWPGLAGLSTDTQYF
v_gene: TRBV5-6
d_gene: TRBD2
j_gene: TRBJ2-3
abundance: once

CDR3nt: TGTGCCAGCAGCTTGGCCCCTGGAGTCGGGGAGCTGTTTTTT
CDR3aa: CASSLAPGVGELFF
v_gene: TRBV5-4
d_gene: NA
j_gene: TRBJ2-2
abundance: NA

CDR3nt: TGCGCCAGCAGCCTCCCCGGGAGTGGGAATGAAAAACTGTTTTTT
CDR3aa: CASSLPGSGNEKLFF
v_gene: TRBV5-1
d_gene: NA
j_gene: TRBJ1-4
abundance: NA

CDR3nt: TGCGCCAGCAGCTCTTCCGGGACAGGGTACTATGGCTACACCTTC
CDR3aa: CASSSSGTGYYGYTF
v_gene: TRBV5-1
d_gene: TRBD1
j_gene: TRBJ1-2
abundance: NA

CDR3nt: TGTGCCAGCAGCTTAACCCAGGGGAACACTGAAGCTTTCTTT
CDR3aa: CASSLTQGNTEAFF
v_gene: TRBV7-9
d_gene: NA
j_gene: TRBJ1-1
abundance: NA

CDR3nt: TGTGCCAGCACGAGCGTAGGGGCCTACGAGCAGTACTTC
CDR3aa: CASTSVGAYEQYF
v_gene: TRBV6-1
d_gene: NA
j_gene: TRBJ2-7
abundance: NA

CDR3nt: TGTGCCCTCCAAACCGTGGGACAGGGATTTGGTGAAGCTTTCTTT
CDR3aa: CALQTVGQGFGEAFF
v_gene: TRBV6-1
d_gene: TRBD1
j_gene: TRBJ1-1
abundance: NA

CDR3nt: TGTGCCAGCAGCTTAGGGTCGGGGTCAGATACGCAGTATTTT
CDR3aa: CASSLGSGSDTQYF
v_gene: TRBV7-9
d_gene: NA
j_gene: TRBJ2-3
abundance: NA

CDR3nt: TGTGCCAGTCGTGGGGGACTTTTTAATTCACCCCTCCACTTT
CDR3aa: CASRGGLFNSPLHF
v_gene: TRBV7-9
d_gene: NA
j_gene: TRBJ1-6
abundance: NA

CDR3nt: TGTGCCAGCAGCTTAGCTAATTCACCCCTCCACTTT
CDR3aa: CASSLANSPLHF
v_gene: TRBV7-6
d_gene: NA
j_gene: TRBJ1-6
abundance: NA

CDR3nt: TGTGCCAGCTCACTGGGATATGGGGAGACCCAGTACTTC
CDR3aa: CASSLGYGETQYF
v_gene: TRBV18
d_gene: NA
j_gene: TRBJ2-5
abundance: once

CDR3nt: TGTGCCAGCAGCTTAGGCTCTGGGGCCAACGTCCTGACTTTC
CDR3aa: CASSLGSGANVLTF
v_gene: TRBV11-2
d_gene: NA
j_gene: TRBJ2-6
abundance: NA

CDR3nt: TGTGCCAGCAGCCAAACGTCGTATTATGAAAAACTGTTTTTT
CDR3aa: CASSQTSYYEKLFF
v_gene: TRBV14
d_gene: NA
j_gene: TRBJ1-4
abundance: NA

CDR3nt: TGCGCCAGCAGCCAACCCAGAAGGGGGCCCACCAACGAGCAGTACTTC
CDR3aa: CASSQPRRGPTNEQYF
v_gene: TRBV4-1
d_gene: TRBD1
j_gene: TRBJ2-7
abundance: NA

CDR3nt: TGCGCCAGCAGCTGGGATAAGGGCGGTTCACCCCTCCACTTT
CDR3aa: CASSWDKGGSPLHF
v_gene: TRBV5-1
d_gene: NA
j_gene: TRBJ1-6
abundance: once

CDR3nt: TGTGCCAGCTCACCAATCCCCGTTGGGATCTCCTACAATGAGCAGTTCTTC
CDR3aa: CASSPIPVGISYNEQFF
v_gene: TRBV18
d_gene: NA
j_gene: TRBJ2-1
abundance: NA

CDR3nt: TGTGCCATCAGTGCCGGACCCGGGACGGAGGACATCACAGATACGCAGTATTTT
CDR3aa: CAISAGPGTEDITDTQYF
v_gene: TRBV10-3
d_gene: NA
j_gene: TRBJ2-3
abundance: NA

CDR3nt: TGTGCCAGCAGCTTAGGGATGAACTTTGAAGATACGCAGTATTTT
CDR3aa: CASSLGMNFEDTQYF
v_gene: TRBV11-2
d_gene: NA
j_gene: TRBJ2-3
abundance: NA

CDR3nt: TGTGCCACTAGACAGTTCCTATTGGGCTACGAGCAGTACTTC
CDR3aa: CATRQFLLGYEQYF
v_gene: TRBV28
d_gene: NA
j_gene: TRBJ2-7
abundance: few

CDR3nt: TGTGCCAGCAGTTCCCCAGGGGATCCTAACTATGGCTACACCTTC
CDR3aa: CASSSPGDPNYGYTF
v_gene: TRBV28
d_gene: NA
j_gene: TRBJ1-2
abundance: NA

CDR3nt: TGTGCCAGCAGCTTAGGACGGCGGAATTCACCCCTCCACTTT
CDR3aa: CASSLGRRNSPLHF
v_gene: TRBV7-2
d_gene: NA
j_gene: TRBJ1-6
abundance: NA